This entry lists 6 T cell receptor beta chains sequenced from one sample in a study of blood T cell repertoires in COVID-19 (dated by TCRdb to the early 2020s). To prepare the library, the immunoSEQ multiplex PCR assay was applied. Not all clones reach the TCRdb copy of this immuneACCESS table, which keeps in-frame sequences only. Checked studies attribute under half of the gap to unresolved V genes and leave the rest unexplained. This sample gives tens of thousands of clones in total; more than 75% of them show up just once. The ten largest clonotypes hold more than 15% of the sample. The source material was peripheral blood. The receptors stem from a human donor with active COVID-19. The donor label of this sample is uncertain.

V usage is TRBV27 and J usage is TRBJ2-7; 7 bases are a match to TRBD1. There are 19 residues in the CDR3. V lost 2 bases and J lost 5; bases outside the gene matches: 21. CDR1 and CDR2 from the germline V gene are MNHEY and SMNVEV (reference sequence). CDR3 nucleotides: TGTGCCAGCAGTTTACGTGGGTACAGGGGCTCATCAACATCGGACGAGCAGTACTTC. Translating gives CASSLRGYRGSSTSDEQYF.

The sample holds one count of this clone. The chain joins TRBV6-6 to TRBJ1-5, with TRBD1 matching 8 bases. The CDR3 consists of 15 residues. Germline trimming cut 6 bases from V and 7 bases from J; bases unmatched to any gene: 11. Germline loops: CDR1 MNHNY, CDR2 SVGAGI (reference sequence). The CDR3 nucleotides read TGTGCCAGCAGCCCCTCGGCAGGGGGCGAACAGCCCCAGCATTTT. Its translation: CASSPSAGGEQPQHF.

The rearrangement links TRBV7-2 to TRBJ2-1; D is uncertain. This CDR3 spans 12 amino acids. Trimming took 8 bases from V and 1 from J, leaving 6 bases between them. Germline values: CDR1 SGHTA, CDR2 FQGNSA. The CDR3 loop reads CASGESYNEQFF. The DNA for the CDR3 is TGTGCCAGCGGAGAATCCTACAATGAGCAGTTCTTC.

V gene TRBV6-5 combines with J gene TRBJ1-1, with D unresolved. The CDR3 covers 13 residues. V lost 2 bases and J 6 bases, leaving 10 bases between the germline ends. Germline CDR1 reads MNHEY; CDR2 reads SVGAGI. CDR3 in DNA: TGTGCCAGCAGTTACGACAAGGCCGCTGAAGCTTTCTTT. Translating it yields CASSYDKAAEAFF.

The chain uses TRBV7-9 and TRBJ2-3; 9 bases match TRBD2. Germline CDR1 SEHNR, CDR2 FQNEAQ (reference sequence). The V segment lost 3 bases and the J segment 4 bases; nucleotides outside the gene matches: 5. This CDR3 is built from 15 residues. CDR3 in amino acids: CASSFSGGGSDTQYF. Here the CDR3 DNA reads TGTGCCAGCAGCTTTAGCGGGGGAGGGTCAGATACGCAGTATTTT.

In its sample, this clone was seen once. The chain joins TRBV9 to TRBJ2-1, with 7 bases aligning to TRBD2. After removal of 4 bases from V and 6 bases from J, the junction contained 13 bases not matched to a gene. In germline, CDR1 is SGDLS, CDR2 YYNGEE. The CDR3 has 16 amino acids. In DNA, the CDR3 is TGTGCCAGCAGCACAAGACTAGCCGCTGGGCCCAATGAGCAGTTCTTC. It specifies CASSTRLAAGPNEQFF.